The 26 T cell receptor beta chains in this list originate from one sample, sequenced in a study of T cell repertoires in cytomegalovirus infection. No cognate antigen is known for these TCRs. TCRdb reanalysed the reads using MiXCR and keeps one entry per CDR3 protein. The repertoire consists of roughly 120,000 distinct CDR3 sequences, with 25% to 35% occurring once and the leading ten covering about three quarters. This specimen was CD8+ T cells from cultured PBMCs, taken from culture after CMV antigen stimulation. The receptors stem from a human donor in good health (CMV status not recorded). Some clones in this sample may be carry-over from other donors' samples.

This clonotype was seen more than once but under ten times. The rearrangement uses TRBV29-1 and TRBJ2-3, with 8 bases fitting TRBD1. The CDR3 sequence is 13 residues long. Trimming removed 1 base from V and 5 bases from J; junction bases left unmatched: 2. Germline values: CDR1 SQVTM, CDR2 ANQGSEA. CDR3 coding DNA: TGCAGCGTTGAAGCAGGGGGCCTAGATACGCAGTATTTT. This gives the protein CSVEAGGLDTQYF.

In its sample, this clonotype was seen a few times. This sequence joins TRBV4-2 and TRBJ2-4; D call uncertain. V was pared by 5 bases and J by 0 bases, with 20 bases between. Germline CDR1 LGHNA, CDR2 YNFKEQ. This CDR3 is built from 18 residues. CDR3 bases: TGTGCCAGCAGCTCCCCAGCTTCTTTGGATGGAGCCAAAAACATTCAGTACTTC. It yields the protein CASSSPASLDGAKNIQYF.

This clonotype was counted only a few times. CDR3 loop: CASSVASGGGYEQYF. CDR3 DNA: TGTGCCAGCAGCGTAGCTTCAGGGGGCGGCTACGAGCAGTACTTC. V gene TRBV9 combines with J gene TRBJ2-7; TRBD1 agrees at 8 bases. The CDR3 has 15 residues. CDR1 and CDR2 (germline): SGDLS, YYNGEE. Trimming cost V 0 bases and J 3 bases; bases outside gene matches: 5.

At least ten counts were recorded for this clonotype. The chain joins TRBV3-1 to TRBJ1-2; D may be TRBD1 (6 bases). The CDR3 runs to 16 residues. The V gene's germline CDR1 is LGHDT and CDR2 YNNKEL (reference sequence). Trimming shortened V by 0 bases and J by 4 bases, and 15 bases separated the two germline ends. For the CDR3, the DNA is TGTGCCAGCAGCCAAGATACCCGGGGGCTCGGCTATGGCTACACCTTC. It codes for CASSQDTRGLGYGYTF.

This clonotype was counted between two and nine times. The chain uses TRBV2 and TRBJ1-3; D not resolved. Per germline, CDR1 SNHLY and CDR2 FYNNEI. CDR3 length equals 14 residues. V lost 3 bases and J lost 4, with 10 bases in between. The CDR3 nucleotides are TGTGCCAGCAGTGAGGTCCCGGACGGAAACACCATATATTTT. It codes for CASSEVPDGNTIYF. The full variable domain, completed using reference TRBV2 and TRBJ1-3, is EPEVTQTPSHQVTQMGQEVILRCVPISNHLYFYWYRQILGQKVEFLVSFYNNEISEKSEIFDDQFSVERPDGSNFTLKIRSTKLEDSAMYFCASSEVPDGNTIYFGEGSWLTVV.

Points on this clonotype: The junction departs from germline at one end; a sequencing error may be responsible. The V call is TRBV7-6, the J call TRBJ1-4, with unresolved D. The CDR3 spans 16 residues. CDR1 is SGHVS, CDR2 FNYEAQ, per germline. CDR3 in DNA: TGTGCCAGCAGCAGTCCCGACGGCATAGATAATGGAAAACTGTTTTTT. Its protein is CASSSPDGIDNGKLFF.

This clonotype was detected ten times or more. The V call is TRBV6-1, the J call TRBJ1-2; 10 bases fit TRBD1. CDR3 length: 16 amino acids. Germline values: CDR1 MNHNS, CDR2 SASEGT. The V and J ends lost 10 bases and 0 bases, in that order; junction bases with no gene match: 11. The CDR3 loop reads CATSPGQGETNYGYTF. CDR3 coding DNA: TGTGCCACATCCCCTGGACAGGGGGAAACTAACTATGGCTACACCTTC.

This clonotype appeared many times. This rearrangement joins TRBV12-3 or TRBV12-4 to TRBJ2-1; TRBD2 matches at 8 bases. The CDR3 sequence is 15 residues long. Losses at the gene ends were 5 bases for V and 3 bases for J; bases not matched to a gene: 6. DNA for the CDR3: TGTGCCAGCAGTAGATTTGCGGGGGGCTACAATGAGCAGTTCTTC. Its protein product is CASSRFAGGYNEQFF.

The rearrangement joins TRBV27 to TRBJ2-2; possibly TRBD1 for D (5 bases). CDR1 is MNHEY, CDR2 SMNVEV, per germline (reference sequence). V dropped 2 bases and J dropped 6 bases, with 10 bases sitting between them. The CDR3 consists of 14 residues. In DNA, the CDR3 is TGTGCCAGCAGTTTACTACAGGTTGCCGGGGAGCTGTTTTTT. This gives the protein CASSLLQVAGELFF.

This clonotype occurred a few times. The chain employs TRBV27 and TRBJ2-6; 7 bases match TRBD2. The ends lost 2 bases at V and 0 bases at J; junction bases unmatched: 4. This CDR3 comprises 17 residues. Germline CDR1 MNHEY, CDR2 SMNVEV (reference sequence). CDR3 sequence (DNA): TGTGCCAGCAGTTTAGGGGGGGGACCCTCTGGGGCCAACGTCCTGACTTTC. Protein sequence: CASSLGGGPSGANVLTF.

This clonotype was recorded only once. This rearrangement joins TRBV19 to TRBJ2-7; 7 bases match TRBD1. Germline assignment: CDR1 LNHDA and CDR2 SQIVND (reference sequence). J gave up 5 bases and V 4 bases, and 8 bases lay outside the gene matches. The CDR3 contains 14 residues. This chain's CDR3 is CASSTLDRVHEQYF. The CDR3 bases are TGTGCCAGTAGTACCTTAGACAGGGTCCACGAGCAGTACTTC.

The table lists this clonotype with many counts. The chain carries TRBV6-5 and TRBJ2-3, with 8 bases matching TRBD2. After removal of 2 bases from V and 2 bases from J, the junction contained 3 bases not matched to a gene. From germline, CDR1 is MNHEY and CDR2 SVGAGI. The CDR3 spans 15 residues. CDR3 amino acids: CASSYEAGDTDTQYF. In DNA form, the CDR3 reads TGTGCCAGCAGTTACGAAGCGGGGGACACAGATACGCAGTATTTT.

This clonotype was observed at least ten times. V and J are TRBV11-2 and TRBJ1-1; a weak D match, TRBD1 (5 bases). Germline V gene lookup returns CDR1 SGHAT and CDR2 FQNNGV. V was trimmed by 5 bases and J by 1 base, leaving 8 bases between them. The CDR3 totals 13 residues. The CDR3 is CASSNQGNTEAFF. The CDR3, as DNA: TGTGCCAGCAGCAATCAGGGGAACACTGAAGCTTTCTTT.

The table lists this clonotype with a count of one. This sequence joins TRBV5-6 and TRBJ1-2; the D gene is possibly TRBD1 (6 bases). Trimming left V 2 bases short and J 4 bases short, with 12 bases between. This CDR3 has 14 residues. CDR1 is SGHDT and CDR2 is YYEEEE in the germline V gene. The CDR3 sequence: CASSFIGQPYGYTF. The DNA for the CDR3 is TGTGCCAGCAGCTTCATTGGACAGCCCTATGGCTACACCTTC.

The rearrangement uses TRBV4-2 and TRBJ2-1; 14 nucleotides match TRBD2. Per the germline V gene, CDR1 is LGHNA and CDR2 is YNFKEQ. Germline trimming cut 5 bases from V and 8 bases from J; bases unmatched to any gene: 11. The CDR3 covers 17 residues. The DNA for the CDR3 is TGTGCCAGCAGCAGGTCTGGACTAGCGGGGGGTGTCGATGAGCAGTTCTTC. Protein: CASSRSGLAGGVDEQFF.

This chain joins TRBV19 and TRBJ1-6; tentative D call: TRBD1 (5 bases). V lost 7 bases, J lost 13 bases, and 20 bases lay in between. CDR3 size: 14 residues. Germline V CDR1 and CDR2: LNHDA, SQIVND (reference sequence). The CDR3 DNA reads as TGTGCCAGTACTCTGGACACAGGTTCCGCCCCCCTCCACTTT. This codes for CASTLDTGSAPLHF. Using reference TRBV19 and TRBJ1-6 for the parts outside the CDR3, the full variable domain is DGGITQSPKYLFRKEGQNVTLSCEQNLNHDAMYWYRQDPGQGLRLIYYSQIVNDFQKGDIAEGYSVSREKKESFPLTVTSAQKNPTAFYLCASTLDTGSAPLHFGNGTRLTVT.

In this sample, this clonotype turned up many times. The V gene is TRBV7-6, the J gene TRBJ2-1, with 9 bases aligning to TRBD1. Germline V gene sequence: CDR1 SGHVS, CDR2 FNYEAQ. The CDR3 length is 16 residues. After removal of 4 bases from V and 2 bases from J, the junction contained 6 bases not matched to a gene. The CDR3 DNA sequence: TGTGCCAGCAGCTCCCCGGACAGGGGAGCCTACAATGAGCAGTTCTTC. It translates to CASSSPDRGAYNEQFF.

CDR3 sequence reads: CASNQGHSNQPQHF. The CDR3 nucleotides are TGCGCCAGCAATCAGGGGCATAGCAATCAGCCCCAGCATTTT. This chain uses TRBV4-1 with TRBJ1-5, with D tentatively TRBD1 (6 bases). This CDR3 spans 14 amino acids. CDR1 and CDR2 (germline): MGHRA, YSYEKL. V shed 7 bases and J shed 0 bases, with 10 bases lying between them.

This clonotype was seen repeatedly, ten times or more. The rearrangement uses TRBV27 and TRBJ2-7; possible D gene TRBD2, 7 bases. Germline V gene data show CDR1 as MNHEY and CDR2 as SMNVEV (reference sequence). This CDR3 region has 13 residues. With 6 bases removed from V and 2 bases from J, the gap between germline ends came to 11 bases. The CDR3 nucleotides are TGTGCCAGCAGCCCGGGGGGCCCCTACGAGCAGTACTTC. It specifies CASSPGGPYEQYF.

The chain employs TRBV11-2 and TRBJ2-5; 7 positions agree with TRBD2. Germline assignment: CDR1 SGHAT and CDR2 FQNNGV. V lost 5 bases, J lost 2 bases, and 5 bases stayed unmatched. The CDR3 runs 14 residues. The CDR3, as DNA: TGTGCCAGCAGCCTTAGCGGGCTACAAGAGACCCAGTACTTC. As protein: CASSLSGLQETQYF. The full variable domain, with the rest looked up from reference TRBV11-2 and TRBJ2-5, is EAGVAQSPRYKIIEKRQSVAFWCNPISGHATLYWYQQILGQGPKLLIQFQNNGVVDDSQLPKDRFSAERLKGVDSTLKIQPAKLEDSAVYLCASSLSGLQETQYFGPGTRLLVL.

This clonotype has a count of ten or more. The chain has TRBV28 and TRBJ2-1; no clear D. The CDR3 is 13 amino acids. Trimming stripped 3 bases from V and 6 bases from J, with 9 bases between. Per the germline V gene, CDR1 is MDHEN and CDR2 is SYDVKM. CDR3 sequence: CASSLGFGNEQFF. For the CDR3, the DNA is TGTGCCAGCAGTTTGGGGTTCGGCAATGAGCAGTTCTTC.

The chain couples TRBV9 to TRBJ2-1, with 11 bases that match TRBD2. Germline CDR1 is SGDLS and CDR2 is YYNGEE. The length of the CDR3 is 16 residues. J gave up 3 bases and V 4 bases, and 6 bases lay outside the gene matches. CDR3: CASSPSGTSGYNEQFF. CDR3 sequence (DNA): TGTGCCAGCAGCCCTAGTGGGACTAGCGGCTACAATGAGCAGTTCTTC. Complete variable domain (other parts from reference TRBV9 and TRBJ2-1): DSGVTQTPKHLITATGQRVTLRCSPRSGDLSVYWYQQSLDQGLQFLIQYYNGEERAKGNILERFSAQQFPDLHSELNLSSLELGDSALYFCASSPSGTSGYNEQFFGPGTRLTVL.

This clonotype showed up just a few times. The chain combines TRBV11-2 with TRBJ1-1, with a weak D call TRBD1 (6 bases). The germline V and J ends were trimmed by 11 bases and 0 bases, with 22 bases remaining between them. This CDR3 comprises 16 residues. Germline loops: CDR1 SGHAT, CDR2 FQNNGV. The DNA of the CDR3 is TGTGCCGGAGGTTACGGGGGCGCGTTCATGAACACTGAAGCTTTCTTT. It translates to CAGGYGGAFMNTEAFF.

This clonotype was found a few times. The rearrangement joins TRBV6-1 to TRBJ1-1; D might be TRBD1 (6 bases). Trimming left V 8 bases short and J 0 bases short, with 13 bases between. Germline V gene data show CDR1 as MNHNS and CDR2 as SASEGT. The CDR3 sequence is 14 residues long. CDR3 sequence (DNA): TGTGCCAGCGGAAACGGACAGATGAACACTGAAGCTTTCTTT. As protein: CASGNGQMNTEAFF.

In its sample, this clonotype was seen once. The chain joins TRBV7-9 to TRBJ2-3; perhaps TRBD2 as D (6 bases). The CDR3 covers 17 residues. The germline CDR1 and CDR2 sequences are SEHNR and FQNEAQ (reference sequence). V lost 5 bases and J 0 bases, leaving 18 bases between the germline ends. CDR3 in amino acids: CASSPGDGGTSTDTQYF. The CDR3 coding sequence is TGTGCCAGCAGCCCGGGTGACGGGGGTACTAGCACAGATACGCAGTATTTT.

This clonotype was observed many times. The chain recombines TRBV7-2 with TRBJ2-7; TRBD2 matches at 8 bases. After removal of 3 bases from V and 0 bases from J, the junction contained 1 base not matched to a gene. The CDR3 runs to 14 residues. Per the germline V gene, CDR1 is SGHTA and CDR2 is FQGNSA. This CDR3 reads CASSFSGDSYEQYF. The CDR3 DNA sequence: TGTGCCAGCAGCTTTAGCGGGGACTCCTACGAGCAGTACTTC.